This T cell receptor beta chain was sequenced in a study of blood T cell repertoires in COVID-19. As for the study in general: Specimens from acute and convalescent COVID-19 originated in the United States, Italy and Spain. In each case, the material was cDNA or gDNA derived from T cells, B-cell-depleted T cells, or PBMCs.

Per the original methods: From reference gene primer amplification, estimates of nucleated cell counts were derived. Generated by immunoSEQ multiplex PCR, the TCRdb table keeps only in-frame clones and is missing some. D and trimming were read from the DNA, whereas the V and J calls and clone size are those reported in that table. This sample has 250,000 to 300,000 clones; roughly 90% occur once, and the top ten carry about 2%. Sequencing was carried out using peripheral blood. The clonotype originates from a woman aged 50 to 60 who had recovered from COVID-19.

The CDR3 spells CASSLVFGGEQFF. The CDR3 region has the DNA TGTGCCAGCAGCTTAGTCTTTGGCGGAGAGCAGTTCTTC. The chain is built from TRBV7-9 and TRBJ2-1; no clear D. Looked up from germline, CDR1 is SEHNR and CDR2 is FQNEAQ (reference sequence). The CDR3 spans 13 residues. Trimming removed 1 base from V and 10 bases from J, with 11 bases in between.